This T cell receptor beta chain was sequenced during a study of human T cells and chemical hapten exposure. One entry per CDR3 protein results from TCRdb running MiXCR on the RACE reads. The sample shows some 340,000 distinct CDR3 sequences, about 7% of them seen only once. The CDR3 is 13 residues long. Trimming pared 1 base from V and 1 base from J, leaving 4 bases between. CDR1 is SNHLY, CDR2 FYNNEI, per germline. Time point of the sample: patch test 1, 2 weeks after DPC sensitization. Treatment meaning: therapeutic diphenylcyclopropenone sensitization with weekly scalp DPC. In its sample, this clonotype was seen a few times.

The sample consisted of whole blood, taken in connection with sensitization to the hapten diphenylcyclopropenone (DPC). This receptor was identified in a young woman with alopecia areata. Some clones in this sample may be carry-over from other donors' samples. The V call is TRBV2, the J call TRBJ2-5; D is undetermined. The CDR3 bases are TGTGCCAGCAGTGAAGAGGCCCAAGAGACCCAGTACTTC. As protein: CASSEEAQETQYF.